Presented here are 21 T cell receptor beta chains from one specimen sequenced in a study of T cells in Graves' hyperthyroidism and ophthalmopathy. Amplified TCR beta CDR3 regions came from RNA transcripts. With the HTBI primer set, the TCR CDR3 went through a first round of RT-PCR. TCRdb recomputed calls from the multiplex PCR reads with MiXCR, one row per CDR3 protein. The sample shows approximately 430,000 distinct CDR3 sequences, roughly 15% of them seen only once. Sequencing was done on a sample of blood. The receptors shown here come from a man between 18 and 35 years old with Graves' ophthalmopathy.

This clonotype has a count of ten or more. The genes are TRBV2 and TRBJ1-1; 9 bases fit TRBD1. V was clipped by 7 bases and J by 11 bases; unmatched bases: 14. Germline assignment: CDR1 SNHLY and CDR2 FYNNEI. The CDR3 is 14 amino acids. In nucleotides, the CDR3 is TGTGCCAGCATGGACAGGGGAGGTCCGTTTGTGGCTTTCTTT. Translated, it gives CASMDRGGPFVAFF.

A word on this clonotype: This may be a read error, as it is one base from a much larger clone. This sequence joins TRBV6-1 and TRBJ1-2; D remains unclear. V gave up 4 bases and J gave up 4 bases, with 7 bases separating them. The CDR3 is made up of 12 amino acids. CDR1 MNHNS and CDR2 SASEGT come from the germline V gene. The CDR3: CASSGSSYGYTF. The CDR3, as DNA: TGTGCCAGCAGTGGCAGTTCCTATGGCTACACCTTC.

This clonotype was detected ten times or more. The chain has TRBV27 and TRBJ2-5; no definite D call. This CDR3 is 16 amino acids long. V gave up 5 bases and J gave up 5 bases, with 21 bases separating them. The V gene's germline CDR1 is MNHEY and CDR2 SMNVEV (reference sequence). CDR3 amino acids: CASSPTRTAPVETQYF. The CDR3 nucleotides read TGTGCCAGCAGTCCGACCCGGACGGCCCCAGTTGAGACCCAGTACTTC.

This clonotype has at least ten counts. V gene TRBV20-1 combines with J gene TRBJ2-7; D is possibly TRBD1 (6 bases). Germline values: CDR1 DFQATT, CDR2 SNEGSKA (reference sequence). The CDR3 totals 15 residues. Trimming pared 0 bases from V and 0 bases from J, leaving 12 bases between. Here the CDR3 DNA reads TGCAGTGCTAGAGATGACAGGACGAGCTCCTACGAGCAGTACTTC. This sequence encodes CSARDDRTSSYEQYF.

This clonotype was counted between two and nine times. V and J are TRBV4-1 and TRBJ1-1; tentative D call: TRBD1 (6 bases). This CDR3 region has 15 residues. V dropped 5 bases and J dropped 3 bases, with 16 bases sitting between them. Germline V gene data show CDR1 as MGHRA and CDR2 as YSYEKL. The CDR3 here is CASSTRDTRDTEAFF. The CDR3, as DNA: TGCGCCAGCAGCACACGGGACACAAGGGACACTGAAGCTTTCTTT.

This clonotype was counted ten times or more. V usage is TRBV20-1 and J usage is TRBJ2-2, with TRBD1 matching over 7 bases. The CDR3 loop spans 17 amino acids. V shed 1 base and J 2 bases; nucleotides not matched to a gene: 10. Germline V gene lookup returns CDR1 DFQATT and CDR2 SNEGSKA (reference sequence). The CDR3 DNA sequence: TGCAGTGCTAGAGGGGGCCGGGGACAGAGCAACACCGGGGAGCTGTTTTTT. Its translation is CSARGGRGQSNTGELFF.

The V call is TRBV6-2 or TRBV6-3, the J call TRBJ1-6, with 8 bases aligning to TRBD1. CDR1 and CDR2 from the germline V gene are MNHEY and SVGEGT. V lost 2 bases to trimming and J lost 8 bases; unmatched junction nucleotides: 5. The CDR3 consists of 15 residues. CDR3 sequence: CASSYPTGQDSPLHF. The CDR3 region has the DNA TGTGCCAGCAGTTACCCAACGGGACAGGATTCACCCCTCCACTTT.

Ten or more counts support this clonotype. CDR3 sequence: CASSYSRGRANYGYTF. CDR3 bases: TGTGCCAGCAGTTACTCCAGGGGTCGGGCTAACTATGGCTACACCTTC. The chain is built from TRBV6-5 and TRBJ1-2; a possible D gene is TRBD1 (6 bases). The CDR3 totals 16 residues. Trimming took off 0 bases at V and 0 bases at J, with 11 bases between the two ends. Germline V lookup: CDR1 MNHEY, CDR2 SVGAGI.

V is TRBV4-1 and J is TRBJ2-2; 9 bases map to TRBD2. V was pared by 0 bases and J by 0 bases, with 5 bases of the junction left unmatched. CDR3 length: 18 amino acids. From germline, CDR1 is MGHRA and CDR2 YSYEKL. The CDR3 sequence: CASSQDLGLATNTGELFF. CDR3 DNA sequence: TGCGCCAGCAGCCAAGATTTGGGACTAGCCACGAACACCGGGGAGCTGTTTTTT.

This clonotype was detected only a few times. V gene TRBV6-5 combines with J gene TRBJ2-2; D ambiguous. Per the germline V gene, CDR1 is MNHEY and CDR2 is SVGAGI. With 2 bases removed from V and 5 bases from J, the gap between germline ends came to 9 bases. The CDR3 spans 14 residues. CDR3: CASSYQETTGELFF. Written as DNA, the CDR3 is TGTGCCAGCAGTTACCAAGAGACTACCGGGGAGCTGTTTTTT.

The chain links TRBV7-8 to TRBJ2-1; 11 nucleotides line up with TRBD1. The CDR3 spans 14 residues. CDR1 SGHVS and CDR2 FQNEAQ come from the germline V gene. V shed 3 bases, J shed 8 bases, and the junction held 3 bases outside the gene matches. The CDR3 DNA follows: TGTGCCAGCAGCTTCGGGACAGGGGGGGATGAGCAGTTCTTC. Translating it yields CASSFGTGGDEQFF.

This clonotype was seen at least ten times. The rearrangement links TRBV6-1 to TRBJ1-2; 7 bases agree with TRBD1. Germline values: CDR1 MNHNS, CDR2 SASEGT. CDR3 length: 12 residues. The V and J ends lost 11 bases and 0 bases, in that order; junction bases with no gene match: 3. The CDR3 DNA follows: TGTGCCGGCGGGACAGCTAACTATGGCTACACCTTC. It specifies CAGGTANYGYTF.

Ten or more counts support this clonotype. CDR3 amino acids: CASSPLSLSYEQYF. The DNA of the CDR3 is TGTGCCAGCTCACCCTTGTCCCTCTCCTACGAGCAGTACTTC. This chain connects TRBV18 to TRBJ2-7; D is undetermined. Germline lookup yields CDR1 KGHSH and CDR2 LQKENI. Trimming stripped 3 bases from V and 0 bases from J, with 9 bases between. The CDR3 is 14 amino acids.

The chain uses TRBV29-1 and TRBJ1-2, with D uncertain. V was shortened by 4 bases and J by 5 bases, with 8 bases between the two germline ends. This CDR3 is 11 amino acids long. Germline V CDR1 and CDR2: SQVTM, ANQGSEA. Here the CDR3 reads CSVVQLYGYTF. In DNA, the CDR3 is TGCAGCGTTGTACAGTTATATGGCTACACCTTC.

The chain uses TRBV6-2 or TRBV6-3 and TRBJ2-5; 10 bases are shared with TRBD1. The CDR3 sequence is 16 residues long. Germline V gene data show CDR1 as MNHEY and CDR2 as SVGEGT. Trimming removed 6 bases from V and 1 base from J; junction bases left unmatched: 8. In DNA, the CDR3 is TGTGCCAGCAGCCCCCGGACAGGGGGACCCCAAGAGACCCAGTACTTC. Its translation: CASSPRTGGPQETQYF.

In its sample, this clonotype was seen many times. The chain has TRBV5-1 and TRBJ2-3; tentatively, D is TRBD1 or TRBD2 (5 bases each). The germline CDR1 and CDR2 sequences are SGHRS and YFSETQ. The CDR3 contains 15 residues. Trimming left V 4 bases short and J 5 bases short, with 17 bases between. The DNA for the CDR3 is TGCGCCAGCAGCAAGGAGGACACGGTGGGAGATACGCAGTATTTT. Its protein is CASSKEDTVGDTQYF.

This clonotype was detected a few times. The chain has TRBV19 and TRBJ1-5; D remains unclear. The CDR3 loop spans 16 amino acids. The V and J ends lost 1 base and 0 bases respectively, with 10 bases between them. CDR1 LNHDA and CDR2 SQIVND come from the germline V gene (reference sequence). The CDR3 is CASSIGGGYSNQPQHF. Written as DNA, the CDR3 is TGTGCCAGTAGTATAGGGGGAGGGTATAGCAATCAGCCCCAGCATTTT.

This clonotype has ten or more counts. The genes are TRBV6-1 and TRBJ1-3, with 9 bases that match TRBD1. Germline CDR1 and CDR2: MNHNS and SASEGT. With V trimmed by 6 bases and J by 0 bases, 9 bases remained unmatched. The CDR3 extends over 17 amino acids. CDR3 residues: CASRGGTGKLSGNTIYF. CDR3 coding DNA: TGTGCCAGCAGAGGCGGGACAGGGAAACTCTCTGGAAACACCATATATTTT.

The table lists this clonotype with a few counts. The chain recombines TRBV19 with TRBJ2-1; D perhaps matches TRBD2 (5 bases). The CDR3 has 13 amino acids. Trimming cost V 0 bases and J 12 bases, with 12 bases left between them. Germline assignment: CDR1 LNHDA and CDR2 SQIVND (reference sequence). As DNA, the CDR3 is TGTGCCAGTAGTATAGATAGGATGGCGGGGCAGTTCTTC. Amino acids: CASSIDRMAGQFF. The full variable domain, completed using reference TRBV19 and TRBJ2-1, is DGGITQSPKYLFRKEGQNVTLSCEQNLNHDAMYWYRQDPGQGLRLIYYSQIVNDFQKGDIAEGYSVSREKKESFPLTVTSAQKNPTAFYLCASSIDRMAGQFFGPGTRLTVL.

This clonotype was seen once. One end of the junction does not line up with germline, which may come from a read error. The V and J genes are TRBV7-2 and TRBJ2-5; 11 nucleotides line up with TRBD2. Germline assignment: CDR1 SGHTA and CDR2 FQGNSA. The CDR3 covers 16 residues. CDR3 DNA sequence: TGTGCCAGCAGCTTAAATAGCGGGGGGGTTCAAGAGGCCCAGTACTTC. Amino acids: CASSLNSGGVQEAQYF.

This clonotype came up many times. The chain has TRBV3-1 and TRBJ2-4, with D tentatively TRBD1 (5 bases). The V end was cut by 3 bases, the J end by 2 bases, with 8 bases between. The CDR3 contains 14 residues. Germline V gene data show CDR1 as LGHDT and CDR2 as YNNKEL (reference sequence). The CDR3 sequence is CASSHRVSKNIQYF. The DNA of the CDR3 is TGTGCCAGCAGCCACAGGGTCTCCAAAAACATTCAGTACTTC. Combining the CDR3 with reference TRBV3-1 and TRBJ2-4 gives the whole variable domain DTAVSQTPKYLVTQMGNDKSIKCEQNLGHDTMYWYKQDSKKFLKIMFSYNNKELIINETVPNRFSPKSPDKAHLNLHINSLELGDSAVYFCASSHRVSKNIQYFGAGTRLSVL.